The present TCR beta chain was sequenced within a study of blood T cell repertoires in COVID-19. About the research overall: Donors in the United States, Italy and Spain gave samples during acute or convalescent COVID-19.

Assay used: immunoSEQ multiplex PCR; TCRdb lists only in-frame clones, some missing. Of nearly 200,000 clones listed, about 88% were seen once; the top ten hold less than 7.5%. This clonotype was obtained from a woman aged 35 to 49 who had recovered from COVID-19. Sequencing was performed on peripheral blood.

CDR3 in amino acids: CASSWSIAQGPEKLFF. CDR3 bases: TGTGCCAGCAGCTGGTCCATCGCACAGGGGCCTGAAAAACTGTTTTTT. The genes are TRBV5-5 and TRBJ1-4; 7 nucleotides align to TRBD1. The junction had 12 bases not matched to a gene; V was cut back by 3 bases and J by 7 bases. This CDR3 has 16 amino acids. The germline V gene has CDR1 SGHKS and CDR2 YYEKEE (reference sequence).